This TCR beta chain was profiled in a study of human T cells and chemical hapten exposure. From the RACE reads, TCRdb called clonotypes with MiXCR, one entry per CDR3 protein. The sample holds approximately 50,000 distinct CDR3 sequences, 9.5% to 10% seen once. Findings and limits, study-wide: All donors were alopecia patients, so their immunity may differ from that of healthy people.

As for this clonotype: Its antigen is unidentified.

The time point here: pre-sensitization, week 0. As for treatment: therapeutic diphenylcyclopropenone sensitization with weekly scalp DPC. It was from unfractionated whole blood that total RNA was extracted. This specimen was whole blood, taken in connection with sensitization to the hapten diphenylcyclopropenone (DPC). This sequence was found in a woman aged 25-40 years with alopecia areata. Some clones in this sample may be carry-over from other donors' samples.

CDR3 loop: CASSQVQTTADTQYF. In DNA form, the CDR3 reads TGTGCCAGCAGCCAAGTCCAGACTACCGCAGATACGCAGTATTTT. The V gene is TRBV4-2, the J gene TRBJ2-3, with D possibly TRBD2 on 5 matching bases. The germline V gene has CDR1 LGHNA and CDR2 YNFKEQ. V was shortened by 1 base and J by 4 bases, with 12 bases between the two germline ends. The CDR3 extends over 15 amino acids.